The source of this TCR beta chain is a study of T-cell reconstitution after alpha-beta-depleted transplantation in children listed by TCRdb under 2016. In terms of the full investigation: The study quantitatively tracked T-cell immune reconstitution after TCRalphabeta/CD19-depleted allogeneic hematopoietic cell transplantation in children using TCR repertoire profiling. Broader findings and caveats from the paper: The high TCRbeta diversity at day 60 in some patients was ascribed to recipient T cells and intrathymic progenitors that had survived conditioning. Hyperexpanded clone frequencies declined over subsequent months; after one year, T-cell counts and TCRbeta diversity were mostly attributed to newly produced T cells. The apparently early alphabetaT-cell count recovery about two months after transplant was reportedly dependent on only several hundred rapidly expanded clones derived from non-depleted graft cells.

According to the study, the label for this sample's treatment or condition signals: allogeneic hematopoietic cell transplantation with graft depleted of TCRalphabeta T cells and CD19 B cells. The transplant recipients were children given TCRalphabeta/CD19-depleted allogeneic hematopoietic cell grafts. The CDR3 has 18 amino acids, counting the end cysteine and phenylalanine. The read is trimmed to its CDR3 DNA, 54 bases read in frame from base 1. The trim is 1 base for V and 3 bases for J, with a gap of 25 bases between the germline ends. Sequences DFQATT (CDR1) and SNEGSKA (CDR2) are obtained from the germline V gene (reference sequence). Concerning this clonotype itself: Its antigen is not yet known. No per-base quality is available; no much larger clone lies one base away.

Receptor libraries were prepared by PCR. Instrument on record: Illumina HiSeq 2500. To normalize quantification of the TCRbeta repertoire, the TCR libraries were built with molecular barcoding that relied on unique molecular identifiers. TCRdb took the public reads, trimmed them with fastp at Q25, ran MiXCR for clone calling and kept in-frame beta chains. Duplicate CDR3 protein sequences are folded into a single record with the most common DNA and genes. Here the sample has some 550,000 distinct CDR3 sequences; about 21% occur a single time. The ten biggest clones cover roughly 13% of the sample. Sequenced here: PBMCs, mostly from graft donor cells, sampled 360 days after TCRalphabeta/CD19-depleted stem cell transplant. This TCR derives from a boy younger than two who had a stem cell transplant for acute myeloid leukemia, so the T cells may come from the graft donor. The chain uses TRBV20-1 and TRBJ2-7; the D segment could be TRBD2, given 6 matching bases. The CDR3 corresponds to CSARGGDFRGRDFYEQYF. The nucleotide sequence is TGCAGTGCTAGAGGGGGGGACTTCCGGGGCCGCGACTTCTACGAGCAGTACTTC.